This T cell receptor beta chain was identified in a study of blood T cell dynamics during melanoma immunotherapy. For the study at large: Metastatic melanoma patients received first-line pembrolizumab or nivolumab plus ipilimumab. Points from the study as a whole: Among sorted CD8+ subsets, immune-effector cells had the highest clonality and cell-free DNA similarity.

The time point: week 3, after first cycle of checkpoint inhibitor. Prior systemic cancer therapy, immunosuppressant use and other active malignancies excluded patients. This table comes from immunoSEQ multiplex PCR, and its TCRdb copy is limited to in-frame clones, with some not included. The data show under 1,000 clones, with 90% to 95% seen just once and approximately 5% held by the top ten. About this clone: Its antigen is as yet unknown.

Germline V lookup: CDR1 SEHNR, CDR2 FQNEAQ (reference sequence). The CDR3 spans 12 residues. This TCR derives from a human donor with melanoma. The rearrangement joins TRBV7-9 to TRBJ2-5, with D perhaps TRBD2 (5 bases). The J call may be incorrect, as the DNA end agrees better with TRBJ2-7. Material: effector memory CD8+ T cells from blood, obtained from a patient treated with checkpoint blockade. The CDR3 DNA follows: TGTGCCAGCAGCCCGGACTTCTACGAGCAGTACTTC. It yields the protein CASSPDFYEQYF.